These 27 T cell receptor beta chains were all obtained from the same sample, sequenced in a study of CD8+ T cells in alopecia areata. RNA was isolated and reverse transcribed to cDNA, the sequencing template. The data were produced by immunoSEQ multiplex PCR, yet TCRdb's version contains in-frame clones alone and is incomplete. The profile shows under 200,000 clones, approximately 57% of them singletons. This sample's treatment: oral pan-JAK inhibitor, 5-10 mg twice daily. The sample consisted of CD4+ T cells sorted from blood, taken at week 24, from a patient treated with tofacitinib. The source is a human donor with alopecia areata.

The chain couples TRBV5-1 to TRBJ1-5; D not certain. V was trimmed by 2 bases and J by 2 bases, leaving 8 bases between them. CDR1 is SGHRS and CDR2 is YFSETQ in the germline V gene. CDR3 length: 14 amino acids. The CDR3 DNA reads TGCGCCAGCAGCTTAGGCAGTGGCAATCAGCCCCAGCATTTT. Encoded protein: CASSLGSGNQPQHF.

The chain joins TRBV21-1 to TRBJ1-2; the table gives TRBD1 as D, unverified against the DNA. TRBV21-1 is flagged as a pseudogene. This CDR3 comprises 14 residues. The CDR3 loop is CASRLDRLNYGYTF. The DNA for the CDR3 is TGTGCCAGCAGGCTGGACAGGCTGAACTATGGCTACACCTTC.

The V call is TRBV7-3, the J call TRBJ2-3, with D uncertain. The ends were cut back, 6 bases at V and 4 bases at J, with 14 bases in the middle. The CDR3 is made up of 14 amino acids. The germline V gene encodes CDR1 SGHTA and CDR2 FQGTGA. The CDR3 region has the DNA TGTGCCAGCAGAGAGTCGTCTGGGGCAGATACGCAGTATTTT. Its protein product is CASRESSGADTQYF.

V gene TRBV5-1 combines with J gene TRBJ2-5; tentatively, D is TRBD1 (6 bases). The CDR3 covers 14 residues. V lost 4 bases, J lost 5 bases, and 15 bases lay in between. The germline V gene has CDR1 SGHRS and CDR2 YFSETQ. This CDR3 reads CASSGDGGLETQYF. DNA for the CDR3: TGCGCCAGCAGCGGGGATGGGGGCCTTGAGACCCAGTACTTC.

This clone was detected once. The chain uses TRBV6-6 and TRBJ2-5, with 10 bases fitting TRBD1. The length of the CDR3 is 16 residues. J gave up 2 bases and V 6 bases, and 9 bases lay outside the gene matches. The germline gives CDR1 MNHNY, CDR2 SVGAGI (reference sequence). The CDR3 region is CASSPSDRGLQETQYF. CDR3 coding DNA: TGTGCCAGCAGCCCATCCGACAGGGGGCTTCAAGAGACCCAGTACTTC.

The CDR3 region has the DNA TGTGCCAGTAGTACCGGGACTAGCGGGGGATACACAGATACGCAGTATTTT. Protein sequence: CASSTGTSGGYTDTQYF. The chain employs TRBV19 and TRBJ2-3; 14 bases map to TRBD2. Germline lookup yields CDR1 LNHDA and CDR2 SQIVND (reference sequence). There are 17 residues in the CDR3. V lost 4 bases, J lost 2 bases, and 5 bases stayed unmatched.

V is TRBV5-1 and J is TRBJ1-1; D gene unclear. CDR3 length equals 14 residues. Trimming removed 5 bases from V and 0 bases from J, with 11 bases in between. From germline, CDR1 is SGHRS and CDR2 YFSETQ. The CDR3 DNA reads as TGCGCCAGCAGGGCAGAGACCATGAACACTGAAGCTTTCTTT. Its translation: CASRAETMNTEAFF.

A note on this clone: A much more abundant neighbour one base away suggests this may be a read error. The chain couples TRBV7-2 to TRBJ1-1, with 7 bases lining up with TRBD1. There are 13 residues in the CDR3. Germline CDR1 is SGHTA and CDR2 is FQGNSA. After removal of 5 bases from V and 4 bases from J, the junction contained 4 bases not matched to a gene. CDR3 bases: TGTGCCAGCAGCCGAGACAGGGCCACTGAAGCTTTCTTT. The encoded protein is CASSRDRATEAFF.

The CDR3 coding sequence is TGTGCCAGCAGCCCTCGGACGGCTAACACCGGGGAGCTGTTTTTT. Amino acid sequence: CASSPRTANTGELFF. The chain links TRBV9 to TRBJ2-2, with D unresolved. The CDR3 contains 15 residues. Trimming took 4 bases from V and 2 from J, leaving 12 bases between them. From germline, CDR1 is SGDLS and CDR2 YYNGEE.

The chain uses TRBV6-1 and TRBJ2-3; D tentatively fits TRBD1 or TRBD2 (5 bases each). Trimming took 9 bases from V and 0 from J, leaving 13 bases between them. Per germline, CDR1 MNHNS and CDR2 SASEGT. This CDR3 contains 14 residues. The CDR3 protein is CASGPGTSTDTQYF. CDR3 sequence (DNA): TGTGCCAGTGGTCCCGGGACGAGCACAGATACGCAGTATTTT.

CDR3 DNA sequence: TGTGCCTGGAGTGGACAGGAGTACAATGAGCAGTTCTTC. This sequence encodes CAWSGQEYNEQFF. The chain combines TRBV30 with TRBJ2-1; weak D call: TRBD1 (6 bases). Trimming removed 1 base at V and 4 bases at J, with 8 bases between. CDR1 and CDR2 from the germline V gene are GTSNPN and SVGIG (reference sequence). The CDR3 covers 13 residues.

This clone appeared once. The CDR3 protein is CASSPGPKVYEQYF. CDR3 in DNA: TGCGCCAGCAGCCCAGGACCGAAGGTCTACGAGCAGTACTTC. The chain recombines TRBV23-1 with TRBJ2-7; no reliable D call. TRBV23-1 is an open reading frame, and its role is uncertain. The CDR3 extends over 14 amino acids. V was pared by 6 bases and J by 3 bases, with 15 bases between.

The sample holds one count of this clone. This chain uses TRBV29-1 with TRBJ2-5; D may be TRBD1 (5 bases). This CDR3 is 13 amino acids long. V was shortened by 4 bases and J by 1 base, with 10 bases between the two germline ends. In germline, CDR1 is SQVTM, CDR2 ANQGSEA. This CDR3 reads CSVADSVQETQYF. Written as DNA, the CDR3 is TGCAGCGTTGCTGACAGCGTCCAAGAGACCCAGTACTTC.

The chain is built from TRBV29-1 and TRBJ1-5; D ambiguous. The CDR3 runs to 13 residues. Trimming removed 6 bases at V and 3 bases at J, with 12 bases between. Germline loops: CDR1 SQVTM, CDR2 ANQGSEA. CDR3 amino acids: CSVKEGVNQPQHF. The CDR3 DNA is TGCAGCGTAAAAGAGGGAGTCAATCAGCCCCAGCATTTT. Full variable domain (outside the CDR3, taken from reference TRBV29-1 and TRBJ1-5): SAVISQKPSRDICQRGTSLTIQCQVDSQVTMMFWYRQQPGQSLTLIATANQGSEATYESGFVIDKFPISRPNLTFSTLTVSNMSPEDSSIYLCSVKEGVNQPQHFGDGTRLSIL.

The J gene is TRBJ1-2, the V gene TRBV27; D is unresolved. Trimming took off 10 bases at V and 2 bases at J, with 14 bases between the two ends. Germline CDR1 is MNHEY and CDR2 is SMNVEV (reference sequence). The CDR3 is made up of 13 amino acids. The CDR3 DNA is TGTGCCACCCCCTATCCATCCAACTATGGCTACACCTTC. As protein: CATPYPSNYGYTF.

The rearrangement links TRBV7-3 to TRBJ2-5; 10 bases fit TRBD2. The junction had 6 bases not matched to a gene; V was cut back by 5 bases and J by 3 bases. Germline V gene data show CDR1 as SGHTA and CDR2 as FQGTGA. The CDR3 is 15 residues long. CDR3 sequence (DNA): TGTGCCAGCAGCCCGGGACTAGCGATTGAAGAGACCCAGTACTTC. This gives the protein CASSPGLAIEETQYF. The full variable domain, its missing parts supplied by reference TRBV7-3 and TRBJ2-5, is GAGVSQTPSNKVTEKGKYVELRCDPISGHTALYWYRQSLGQGPEFLIYFQGTGAADDSGLPNDRFFAVRPEGSVSTLKIQRTERGDSAVYLCASSPGLAIEETQYFGPGTRLLVL.

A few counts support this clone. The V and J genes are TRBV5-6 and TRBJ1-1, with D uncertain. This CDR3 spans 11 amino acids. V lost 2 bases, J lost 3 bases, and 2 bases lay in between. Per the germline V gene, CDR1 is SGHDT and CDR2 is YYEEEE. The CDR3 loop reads CASSLDTEAFF. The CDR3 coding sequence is TGTGCCAGCAGCTTAGACACTGAAGCTTTCTTT. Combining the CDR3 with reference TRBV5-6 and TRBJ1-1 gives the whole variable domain DAGVTQSPTHLIKTRGQQVTLRCSPKSGHDTVSWYQQALGQGPQFIFQYYEEEERQRGNFPDRFSGHQFPNYSSELNVNALLLGDSALYLCASSLDTEAFFGQGTRLTVV.

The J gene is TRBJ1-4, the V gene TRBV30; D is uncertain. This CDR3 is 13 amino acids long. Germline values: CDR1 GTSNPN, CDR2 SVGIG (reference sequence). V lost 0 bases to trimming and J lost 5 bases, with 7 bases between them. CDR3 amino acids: CAWSVKRNEKLFF. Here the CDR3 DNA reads TGTGCCTGGAGTGTGAAAAGGAATGAAAAACTGTTTTTT. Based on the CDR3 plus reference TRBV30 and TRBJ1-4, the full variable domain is SQTIHQWPATLVQPVGSPLSLECTVEGTSNPNLYWYRQAAGRGLQLLFYSVGIGQISSEVPQNLSASRPQDRQFILSSKKLLLSDSGFYLCAWSVKRNEKLFFGSGTQLSVL.

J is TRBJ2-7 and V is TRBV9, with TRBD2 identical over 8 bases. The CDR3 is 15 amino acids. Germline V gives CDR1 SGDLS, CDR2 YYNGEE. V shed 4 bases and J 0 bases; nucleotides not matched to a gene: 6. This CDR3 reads CASSRTSLSSYEQYF. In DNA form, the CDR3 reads TGTGCCAGCAGCAGGACTAGCCTCAGCTCCTACGAGCAGTACTTC.

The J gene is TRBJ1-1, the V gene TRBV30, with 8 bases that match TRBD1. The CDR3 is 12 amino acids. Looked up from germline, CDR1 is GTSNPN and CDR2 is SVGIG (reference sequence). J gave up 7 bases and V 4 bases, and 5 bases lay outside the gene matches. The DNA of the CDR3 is TGTGCCTGGAACTCGGGACAGGATGAAGCTTTCTTT. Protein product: CAWNSGQDEAFF.

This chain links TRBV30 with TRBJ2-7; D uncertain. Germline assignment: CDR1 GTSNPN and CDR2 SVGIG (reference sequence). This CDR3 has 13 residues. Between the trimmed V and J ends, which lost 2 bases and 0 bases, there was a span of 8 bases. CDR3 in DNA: TGTGCCTGGAGTCGCCGGACCTCCTACGAGCAGTACTTC. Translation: CAWSRRTSYEQYF.

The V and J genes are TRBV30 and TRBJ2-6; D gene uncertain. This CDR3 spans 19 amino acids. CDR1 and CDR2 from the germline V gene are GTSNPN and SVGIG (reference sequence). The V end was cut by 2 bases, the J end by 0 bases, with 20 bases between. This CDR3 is CAWSPMYAVVRSGANVLTF. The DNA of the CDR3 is TGTGCCTGGAGTCCCATGTATGCGGTTGTGCGCTCTGGGGCCAACGTCCTGACTTTC.

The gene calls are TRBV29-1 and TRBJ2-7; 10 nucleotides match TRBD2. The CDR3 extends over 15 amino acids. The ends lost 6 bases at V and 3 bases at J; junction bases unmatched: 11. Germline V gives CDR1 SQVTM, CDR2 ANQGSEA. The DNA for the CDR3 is TGCAGCGTAGGTTCCCTAGCGGGGGCATACTACGAGCAGTACTTC. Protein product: CSVGSLAGAYYEQYF.

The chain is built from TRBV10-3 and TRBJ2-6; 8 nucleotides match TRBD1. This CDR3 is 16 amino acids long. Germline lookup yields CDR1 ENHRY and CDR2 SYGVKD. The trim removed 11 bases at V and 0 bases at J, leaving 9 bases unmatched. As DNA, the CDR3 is TGTGCCGCAACGGGACAGGTGGGCTCTGGGGCCAACGTCCTGACTTTC. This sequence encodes CAATGQVGSGANVLTF.

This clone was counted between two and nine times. CDR3 DNA sequence: TGTGCCAGCAGCTTAGCGCGGGAGACCCAGTACTTC. Protein: CASSLARETQYF. V and J are TRBV7-9 and TRBJ2-5; D call uncertain. Germline CDR1 and CDR2: SEHNR and FQNEAQ (reference sequence). The CDR3 contains 12 residues. Trimming took 0 bases from V and 5 from J, leaving 4 bases between them.

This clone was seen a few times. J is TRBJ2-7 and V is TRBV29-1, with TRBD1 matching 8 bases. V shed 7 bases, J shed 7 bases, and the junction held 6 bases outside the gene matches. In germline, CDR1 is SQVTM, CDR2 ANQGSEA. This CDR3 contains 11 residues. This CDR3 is CSGQQGGEQYF. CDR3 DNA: TGCAGCGGGCAACAGGGGGGAGAGCAGTACTTC.

The CDR3 here is CASSLVGNTEAFF. The CDR3 DNA is TGTGCCAGCAGCTTAGTGGGGAACACTGAAGCTTTCTTT. The genes are TRBV11-1 and TRBJ1-1; D is unclear. Germline CDR1 is SGHAT and CDR2 is FQDESV (reference sequence). The CDR3 consists of 13 residues. Trimming removed 1 base at V and 1 base at J, with 4 bases between.